This T cell receptor beta chain is drawn from a study of cytomegalovirus exposure and HLA in healthy donors. Measured with immunoSEQ multiplex PCR; TCRdb has only the in-frame clones, and not every one. This table has 250,000 to 400,000 clones, approximately 91% appearing once. CDR3 length: 14 residues. The germline CDR1 and CDR2 sequences are SGHKS and YYEKEE (reference sequence). Trimming stripped 1 base from V and 0 bases from J, with 8 bases between. Separation from the roughly 670-subject first cohort characterized the roughly 120-subject validation cohort, to which the donors belonged. Findings and limits, study-wide: It was confirmed in vitro that a few of the CMV-associated chains were specific for CMV antigens.

Note on this clone: Its matching antigen is unknown.

The TCR sequence derives from a man aged 25 to 40 in good health and CMV-seronegative. Sample: PBMCs. The gene calls are TRBV5-5 and TRBJ2-7; D is unclear. Here the CDR3 DNA reads TGTGCCAGCAGCTTGTGGCAGATCTCCTACGAGCAGTACTTC. The encoded protein is CASSLWQISYEQYF.